The present entry profiles one T cell receptor beta chain with its context. TCRdb reanalyzed the 5' RACE reads, giving one entry per CDR3 protein sequence and no DNA. This sample contains around 450,000 distinct CDR3 sequences. This entry comes from a study of monozygotic twins with inflammatory bowel disease. The sequenced material came from blood. This clonotype was sampled from a human donor with ulcerative colitis or Crohn's disease, or a healthy co-twin of an affected twin (not recorded which).

CDR3 sequence reads: CASSVAQGGYGYTF. This chain uses TRBV9 with TRBJ1-2; the TRBD1 assignment by TCRdb is unverifiable without DNA. CDR1 is SGDLS and CDR2 is YYNGEE in the germline V gene. This CDR3 spans 14 amino acids.